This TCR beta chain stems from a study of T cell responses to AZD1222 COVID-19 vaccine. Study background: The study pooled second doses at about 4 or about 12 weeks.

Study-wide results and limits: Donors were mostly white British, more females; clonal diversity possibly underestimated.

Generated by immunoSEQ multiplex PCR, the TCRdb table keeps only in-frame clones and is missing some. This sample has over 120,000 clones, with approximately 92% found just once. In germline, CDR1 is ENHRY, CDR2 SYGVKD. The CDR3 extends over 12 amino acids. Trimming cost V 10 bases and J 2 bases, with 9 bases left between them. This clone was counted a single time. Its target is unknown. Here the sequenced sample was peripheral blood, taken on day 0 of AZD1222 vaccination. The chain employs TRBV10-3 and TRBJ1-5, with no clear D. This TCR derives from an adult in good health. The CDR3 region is CATAGGNQPQHF. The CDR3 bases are TGTGCCACCGCCGGGGGCAATCAGCCCCAGCATTTT.